These 11 T cell receptor beta chains were all obtained from the same sample, sequenced in a study of cytomegalovirus exposure and HLA in healthy donors. The PCR ran on 60 Vbeta and 13 Jbeta primers. Clones were read by immunoSEQ multiplex PCR, and TCRdb kept only the in-frame ones, dropping some. The table shows about 160,000 clones, with under 80% occurring only once. The sequenced sample was PBMCs. Receptors originate from a woman aged 25 to 39 in good health and CMV-seronegative.

Written as DNA, the CDR3 is TGCGCCAGCAGCCCGGGGGGCGCCACAGATACGCAGTATTTT. Amino acid sequence: CASSPGGATDTQYF. This sequence joins TRBV5-1 and TRBJ2-3; TRBD2 might be the D (7 bases). There are 14 residues in the CDR3. V lost 4 bases, J lost 2 bases, and 11 bases lay in between. Germline V CDR1 and CDR2: SGHRS, YFSETQ.

The chain recombines TRBV19 with TRBJ1-5, with 10 bases identical to TRBD1. The CDR3 extends over 15 amino acids. The V segment lost 3 bases and the J segment 4 bases; nucleotides outside the gene matches: 3. Germline CDR1 and CDR2: LNHDA and SQIVND (reference sequence). DNA of the CDR3: TGTGCCAGTAGTATGGTGGGACAGGGGAATCAGCCCCAGCATTTT. Translated, it gives CASSMVGQGNQPQHF.

This clone occurred a few times. The chain combines TRBV11-2 with TRBJ2-5; D unresolved. Trimming removed 5 bases from V and 5 bases from J, with 9 bases in between. Germline V lookup: CDR1 SGHAT, CDR2 FQNNGV. The CDR3 sequence is 12 residues long. This CDR3 is CASSPFAETQYF. CDR3 in DNA: TGTGCCAGCAGCCCGTTTGCGGAGACCCAGTACTTC.

This clone was picked up a small number of times. This chain uses TRBV19 with TRBJ2-7; 9 bases fit TRBD1. This CDR3 spans 15 amino acids. Germline CDR1 and CDR2: LNHDA and SQIVND (reference sequence). V was pared by 4 bases and J by 2 bases, with 6 bases of the junction left unmatched. The CDR3 spells CASSTAGTGTYEQYF. The DNA of the CDR3 is TGTGCCAGTAGTACGGCCGGGACAGGGACCTACGAGCAGTACTTC.

The V call is TRBV21-1, the J call TRBJ1-5; the D call TRBD1 from the table was never checked on the DNA. TRBV21-1 is designated a pseudogene. This CDR3 has 13 residues. CDR3 nucleotide sequence: TGTGCCAGCAGCAAAGGACATTCAGAGCCCCAGCATTTT. Translated, it gives CASSKGHSEPQHF.

The V and J genes are TRBV15 and TRBJ1-6; D remains ambiguous. V lost 0 bases to trimming and J lost 6 bases, with 12 bases between them. The CDR3 sequence is 16 residues long. The V gene's germline CDR1 is LNHNV and CDR2 YYDKDF (reference sequence). The CDR3 is CATSRDRGSANSPLHF. DNA for the CDR3: TGTGCCACCAGCAGAGACCGCGGGAGCGCTAATTCACCCCTCCACTTT.

This chain links TRBV15 with TRBJ1-2; the match to TRBD1 covers 8 bases. CDR3 length equals 15 residues. In germline, CDR1 is LNHNV, CDR2 YYDKDF (reference sequence). V lost 1 base to trimming and J lost 6 bases; unmatched junction nucleotides: 7. CDR3 sequence reads: CATSRVVQGEDGYTF. As DNA, the CDR3 is TGTGCCACCAGCAGAGTAGTACAGGGGGAGGATGGCTACACCTTC.

V gene TRBV25-1 combines with J gene TRBJ1-1; D might be TRBD1 (5 bases). V was trimmed by 7 bases and J by 4 bases, leaving 16 bases between them. This CDR3 spans 14 amino acids. Germline V CDR1 and CDR2: MGHDK, SYGVNS. The CDR3 DNA is TGTGCCAGCATTCGCGGAGGGGCTGGCACTGAAGCTTTCTTT. Translating it yields CASIRGGAGTEAFF.

The chain recombines TRBV7-2 with TRBJ2-2; 9 bases align to TRBD1. CDR3 size: 15 residues. In germline, CDR1 is SGHTA, CDR2 FQGNSA. V shed 6 bases and J 6 bases; nucleotides not matched to a gene: 8. In nucleotides, the CDR3 is TGTGCCAGCAGATGGACAGGGGTTGACCCCGGGGAGCTGTTTTTT. It specifies CASRWTGVDPGELFF. Complete variable domain (other parts from reference TRBV7-2 and TRBJ2-2): GAGVSQSPSNKVTEKGKDVELRCDPISGHTALYWYRQSLGQGLEFLIYFQGNSAPDKSGLPSDRFSAERTGGSVSTLTIQRTQQEDSAVYLCASRWTGVDPGELFFGEGSRLTVL.

The genes are TRBV4-1 and TRBJ2-3; TRBD2 matches at 9 bases. V trimming: 2 bases; J trimming: 7 bases; junction bases outside the gene matches: 4. The CDR3 covers 14 residues. The germline gives CDR1 MGHRA, CDR2 YSYEKL. The CDR3 DNA follows: TGCGCCAGCAGCCAAACCCTAGCGGGGTATACGCAGTATTTT. This codes for CASSQTLAGYTQYF.

V gene TRBV2 combines with J gene TRBJ2-1; possibly TRBD2 for D (6 bases). The germline gives CDR1 SNHLY, CDR2 FYNNEI. The CDR3 is 14 amino acids. V was shortened by 2 bases and J by 5 bases, with 10 bases between the two germline ends. Here the CDR3 DNA reads TGTGCCAGCAGTGAATCGGGACTTCACAATGAGCAGTTCTTC. Translation gives CASSESGLHNEQFF.